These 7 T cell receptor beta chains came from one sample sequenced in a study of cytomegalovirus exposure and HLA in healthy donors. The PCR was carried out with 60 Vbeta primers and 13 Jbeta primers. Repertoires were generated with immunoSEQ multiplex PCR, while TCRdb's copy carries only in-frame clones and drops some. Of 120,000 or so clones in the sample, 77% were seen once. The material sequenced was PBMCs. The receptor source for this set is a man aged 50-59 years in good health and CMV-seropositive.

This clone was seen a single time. CDR3 nucleotide sequence: TGTGCCAGCAGCCTAGAGATGAGTTTTGGCTATGGCTACACCTTC. It encodes CASSLEMSFGYGYTF. V is TRBV7-9 and J is TRBJ1-2, with no clear D. V lost 5 bases and J 4 bases, leaving 17 bases between the germline ends. The CDR3 has 15 amino acids. The germline V gene encodes CDR1 SEHNR and CDR2 FQNEAQ (reference sequence).

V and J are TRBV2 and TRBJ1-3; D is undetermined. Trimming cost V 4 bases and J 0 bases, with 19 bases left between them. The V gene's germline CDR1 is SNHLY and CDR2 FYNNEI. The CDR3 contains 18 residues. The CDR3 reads CASSVRREGRVSGNTIYF. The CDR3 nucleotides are TGTGCCAGCAGTGTGAGGCGGGAGGGTAGGGTCTCTGGAAACACCATATATTTT.

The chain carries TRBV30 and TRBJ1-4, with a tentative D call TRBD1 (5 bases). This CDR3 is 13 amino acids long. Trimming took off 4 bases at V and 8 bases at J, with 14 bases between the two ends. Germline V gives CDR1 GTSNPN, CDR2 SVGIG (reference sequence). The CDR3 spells CAWTRGGKEKLFF. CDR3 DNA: TGTGCCTGGACTCGTGGGGGGAAAGAAAAACTGTTTTTT.

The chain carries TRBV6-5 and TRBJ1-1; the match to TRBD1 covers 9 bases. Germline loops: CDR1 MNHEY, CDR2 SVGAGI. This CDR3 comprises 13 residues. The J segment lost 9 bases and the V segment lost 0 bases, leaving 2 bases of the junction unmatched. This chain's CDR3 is CASSYSGTGQAFF. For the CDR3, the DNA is TGTGCCAGCAGTTACTCGGGGACAGGGCAAGCTTTCTTT.

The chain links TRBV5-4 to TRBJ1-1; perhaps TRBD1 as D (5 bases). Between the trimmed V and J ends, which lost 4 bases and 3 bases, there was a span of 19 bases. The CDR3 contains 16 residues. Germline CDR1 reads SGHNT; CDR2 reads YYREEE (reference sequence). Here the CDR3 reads CASSAIRAHSDTEAFF. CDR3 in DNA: TGTGCCAGCAGCGCGATCAGGGCACATTCTGACACTGAAGCTTTCTTT.

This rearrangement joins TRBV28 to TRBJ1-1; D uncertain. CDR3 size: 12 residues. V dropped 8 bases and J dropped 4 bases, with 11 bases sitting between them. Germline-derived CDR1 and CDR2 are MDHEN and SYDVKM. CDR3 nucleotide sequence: TGTGCCAGCGGCCGAGGTGGCACTGAAGCTTTCTTT. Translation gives CASGRGGTEAFF. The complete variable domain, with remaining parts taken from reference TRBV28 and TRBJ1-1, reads DVKVTQSSRYLVKRTGEKVFLECVQDMDHENMFWYRQDPGLGLRLIYFSYDVKMKEKGDIPEGYSVSREKKERFSLILESASTNQTSMYLCASGRGGTEAFFGQGTRLTVV.

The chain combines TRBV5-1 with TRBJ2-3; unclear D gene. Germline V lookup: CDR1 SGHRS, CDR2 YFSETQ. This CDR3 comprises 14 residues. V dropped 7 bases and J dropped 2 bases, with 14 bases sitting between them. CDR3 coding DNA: TGCGCCAGCGGCACAAAACCGCCCACAGATACGCAGTATTTT. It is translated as CASGTKPPTDTQYF.